The entry below describes one TCR beta chain. Its antigen remains undetermined. The sample holds no much larger clone one base away, and base qualities are not on file. V is pruned by 0 bases and J by 3 bases, leaving 5 bases of the junction without a gene match. The CDR3 measures 16 amino acids from cysteine to phenylalanine. Only CDR3 DNA remains: 48 bases, in frame from the first base. As encoded in the germline V gene, CDR1 is MNHEY while CDR2 is SVGAGI. The sample belongs to a study of immune cell composition in non-small cell lung cancer (dated by TCRdb to about 2017). Some background on the complete study: Histologic subtype, mainly lung adenocarcinoma or squamous cell carcinoma, was assigned on the basis of H&E together with p63, CK5, Napsin A and TTF-1 immunohistochemistry. For supplementary cohort #1, made up of around eleven lung adenocarcinoma cases, paired tumour/lung TCR-beta sequencing was done and TIL populations were generated so that tumour reactivity could be assessed. A few tumour specimens that had TCR-beta data belonged to rare histological subtypes and were left out of the subtype comparisons. TCR-beta sequencing from Adaptive Biotechnologies was done on some 35 paired sets of NSCLC tumour and non-adjacent lung specimens and on 20 to 30 tumour-only specimens.

TCR-beta CDR3 regions were amplified from genomic DNA by a two-step multiplex PCR, with the second step adding Illumina-compatible adaptors. TCR-beta immunosequencing was carried out on an Illumina platform through the commercial immunoSEQ service. In the authors' own workflow: Repertoires were summarised as Top 10 Clones, the percentage of T-cell templates from the ten most frequent sequences, and productive clonality. Productive clonality had a range of 0 to 1, where 1 means a monoclonal population. Tumour-associated clones were defined as sequences comprising at least 0.1% of tumour T-cell templates but absent from matched non-adjacent lung, identified via log10 scatter plots. Student's t-tests were used for two-group comparisons, ANOVA was used for stages, and linear regression was used for relationships, with analyses conducted in GraphPad Prism7 and R. TCRdb limited this immuneACCESS table to in-frame rearrangements with V and J called. A share of clones is missing; checked studies link under half to unresolved V genes, and the rest is unexplained. V and J calls and clone size come straight from that table; D and trimming were deduced from the DNA. A total of fewer than 2,000 clones appear in this sample, about four fifths of them only once. Clones ranked in the top ten supply approximately 22% of the sample.

Normal lung samples were non-adjacent lung tissue taken as far from the tumour as possible, at least 3 cm away, from the same patient. Genomic DNA was extracted with the QIAamp DNA kit from frozen aliquots of unsorted single-cell suspensions. Tissues were received within 2 hours of resection and were immediately processed into single-cell suspensions. Tissue was mechanically dissociated and enzymatically digested with DNase I, collagenase I and hyaluronidase for 25 to 30 minutes at 37 °C, then filtered and RBC-lysed. Points the paper makes about the study in general: Nearly half of NSCLC cases had tumour-associated clones >0.5%, with more than 60% of squamous carcinomas showing such clones compared with under 35% of adenocarcinomas. The reactivity cohort was only approximately nine cases, and tumour-reactive clones were not shown to share sequences with the dominant in vivo tumour-associated clones. In approximately nine adenocarcinoma cases, a strong correlation was found between maximal tumour-associated clone frequency and TIL tumour reactivity, whereas no such correlation was found between overall clonality and TIL tumour reactivity. Smoking pack-years did not significantly correlate with tumour TCR-beta clonality.

The V and J segments used are TRBV6-5 and TRBJ2-1; 7 bases in the middle match TRBD2. The source of this sequence is a human donor with non-small cell lung cancer. Material: non-adjacent lung tissue. The nucleotide sequence reads as follows: TGTGCCAGCAGTTACTCTGCGGGAGAGGTCTACAATGAGCAGTTCTTC. Its product reads: CASSYSAGEVYNEQFF.